These 26 T cell receptor beta chains were all obtained from the same sample, sequenced in a study of blood T cell repertoires in COVID-19. Assay used: immunoSEQ multiplex PCR; TCRdb lists only in-frame clones, some missing. The sample lists roughly 180,000 clones, less than 85% occurring once. Sequenced: peripheral blood. The receptor set was obtained from a woman aged 55-75 years with COVID-19, enrolled during active disease.

The V call is TRBV28, the J call TRBJ1-2; 7 bases fit TRBD1. This CDR3 has 12 residues. Unmatched junction bases numbered 8, after V lost 10 bases and J lost 6 bases. Germline lookup yields CDR1 MDHEN and CDR2 SYDVKM. For the CDR3, the DNA is TGTGCCACCCATGAACAGGGGCATGGCTACACCTTC. Residues: CATHEQGHGYTF.

This clone is a singleton in its sample. Other DNA sequences of this sample code for an identical CDR3. The chain joins TRBV15 to TRBJ2-1; D may be TRBD2 (5 bases). Trimming pared 0 bases from V and 0 bases from J, leaving 6 bases between. CDR3 length: 15 residues. Germline values: CDR1 LNHNV, CDR2 YYDKDF (reference sequence). The CDR3 loop reads CATSRDRGSYNEQFF. The CDR3 coding sequence is TGTGCCACCAGCAGAGACCGGGGCTCCTACAATGAGCAGTTCTTC.

This clone was seen only a few times. J is TRBJ2-7 and V is TRBV6-6; the D gene is possibly TRBD2 (5 bases). This CDR3 comprises 14 residues. V dropped 2 bases and J dropped 4 bases, with 12 bases sitting between them. Germline V gene lookup returns CDR1 MNHNY and CDR2 SVGAGI (reference sequence). In DNA form, the CDR3 reads TGTGCCAGCAGTTACGCCGGGGAGAGTTACGAGCAGTACGTC. Translated: CASSYAGESYEQYV.

The V gene is TRBV9, the J gene TRBJ2-7, with 11 bases matching TRBD1. This CDR3 spans 14 amino acids. V trimming: 6 bases; J trimming: 7 bases; junction bases outside the gene matches: 9. CDR1 and CDR2 from the germline V gene are SGDLS and YYNGEE. This chain's CDR3 is CASIAMGTGGEQYF. CDR3 bases: TGTGCCAGCATCGCAATGGGGACAGGGGGTGAGCAGTACTTC.

The chain recombines TRBV27 with TRBJ2-7; 10 positions match TRBD1. Trimming at V came to 4 bases and at J to 5 bases, leaving 17 bases not matched to a gene. Germline V gene data show CDR1 as MNHEY and CDR2 as SMNVEV (reference sequence). This CDR3 comprises 18 residues. CDR3 protein: CASSSAPGTGVSFHEQYF. The CDR3, as DNA: TGTGCCAGCAGTTCCGCCCCCGGGACAGGGGTCAGCTTCCACGAGCAGTACTTC.

This chain links TRBV7-6 with TRBJ2-2; 7 nucleotides align to TRBD1. CDR1 and CDR2 (germline): SGHVS, FNYEAQ. J was trimmed by 3 bases and V by 6 bases; bases with no gene match: 16. This CDR3 is 18 amino acids long. The CDR3 sequence is CASSRNLGQISDTGELFF. In nucleotides, the CDR3 is TGTGCCAGCAGTCGGAATCTGGGACAGATAAGTGACACCGGGGAGCTGTTTTTT.

This clone was counted a few times. This chain connects TRBV6-5 to TRBJ2-6, with D possibly being TRBD1 (6 bases). CDR3 length: 14 residues. Germline lookup yields CDR1 MNHEY and CDR2 SVGAGI. V was shortened by 8 bases and J by 2 bases, with 10 bases between the two germline ends. This chain's CDR3 is CASLRGPGANVLTF. CDR3 coding DNA: TGTGCCAGCCTCAGGGGCCCTGGGGCCAACGTCCTGACTTTC.

The CDR3 DNA sequence: TGTGCCAGCTCACCGGGCAGGGGGATAAACATTCAGTACTTC. Protein sequence: CASSPGRGINIQYF. V and J are TRBV18 and TRBJ2-4; the match to TRBD1 covers 7 bases. The CDR3 consists of 14 residues. J lost 6 bases, V lost 3 bases, and 5 bases had no gene match. Germline CDR1 and CDR2: KGHSH and LQKENI.

V is TRBV15 and J is TRBJ2-1; 7 bases fit TRBD2. The V segment lost 6 bases and the J segment 3 bases; nucleotides outside the gene matches: 11. The CDR3 loop spans 16 amino acids. The germline gives CDR1 LNHNV, CDR2 YYDKDF (reference sequence). The CDR3 spells CATSIPPGLLYNEQFF. As DNA, the CDR3 is TGTGCCACCAGTATCCCCCCGGGACTACTCTACAATGAGCAGTTCTTC.

The chain couples TRBV12-5 to TRBJ2-3, with TRBD1 matching over 11 bases. CDR1 LGHNT and CDR2 FRNRAP come from the germline V gene. The CDR3 is 16 amino acids. Trimming removed 5 bases from V and 1 base from J; junction bases left unmatched: 5. CDR3 residues: CASGPRTGGCTDTQYF. The CDR3 nucleotides are TGTGCTAGTGGTCCCAGGACAGGGGGCTGCACAGATACGCAGTATTTT.

The rearrangement joins TRBV10-3 to TRBJ1-1; 7 bases agree with TRBD1. The CDR3 is 13 amino acids. CDR1 is ENHRY, CDR2 SYGVKD, per germline. V gave up 5 bases and J gave up 3 bases; unmatched junction bases: 3. For the CDR3, the DNA is TGTGCCATCAGTATCACAGGGGACACTGAAGCTTTCTTT. Translating it yields CAISITGDTEAFF.

This chain links TRBV30 with TRBJ1-1, with D perhaps TRBD1 (6 bases). Germline CDR1 and CDR2: GTSNPN and SVGIG (reference sequence). The CDR3 runs 13 residues. V was clipped by 0 bases and J by 2 bases, with 7 bases between them. CDR3 region: CAWSVGGNTEAFF. DNA of the CDR3: TGTGCCTGGAGTGTAGGGGGTAACACTGAAGCTTTCTTT.

This sequence joins TRBV27 and TRBJ1-4; 8 bases align to TRBD1. Germline V gene sequence: CDR1 MNHEY, CDR2 SMNVEV (reference sequence). Germline trimming cut 1 base from V and 7 bases from J; bases unmatched to any gene: 11. CDR3 length equals 17 residues. CDR3 sequence reads: CASSLWTGTTGGEKLFF. The CDR3 region has the DNA TGTGCCAGCAGTTTATGGACAGGGACAACCGGGGGTGAAAAACTGTTTTTT.

The chain links TRBV7-9 to TRBJ2-3, with TRBD2 matching over 7 bases. Trimming removed 3 bases from V and 1 base from J; junction bases left unmatched: 4. Germline loops: CDR1 SEHNR, CDR2 FQNEAQ (reference sequence). The CDR3 is 15 amino acids. The CDR3 region is CASSLATSGTDTQYF. Here the CDR3 DNA reads TGTGCCAGCAGCTTGGCCACTAGCGGCACAGATACGCAGTATTTT.

V and J are TRBV5-1 and TRBJ1-4, with D tentatively TRBD1 (5 bases). V was trimmed by 0 bases and J by 14 bases, leaving 17 bases between them. The CDR3 is 14 amino acids. CDR1 is SGHRS and CDR2 is YFSETQ in the germline V gene. The chain's CDR3 is CASSLGTQDSGLFF. CDR3 nucleotides: TGCGCCAGCAGCTTGGGGACACAGGATTCCGGCCTGTTTTTT.

The sample holds one count of this clone. The chain links TRBV7-2 to TRBJ2-5; 7 positions match TRBD2. Germline trimming cut 1 base from V and 2 bases from J; bases unmatched to any gene: 1. CDR1 is SGHTA, CDR2 FQGNSA, per germline. This CDR3 comprises 14 residues. CDR3 coding DNA: TGTGCCAGCAGCTTAGGGGGGGGTCAAGAGACCCAGTACTTC. It translates to CASSLGGGQETQYF.

The rearrangement joins TRBV6-2 or TRBV6-3 to TRBJ1-6, with D unresolved. This CDR3 contains 18 residues. Deletions cut 6 bases from V and 4 bases from J, with 22 bases between. From germline, CDR1 is MNHEY and CDR2 SVGEGT. The CDR3 spells CASSPFLHEAGYNSPLHF. The CDR3 DNA follows: TGTGCCAGCAGCCCTTTCCTGCATGAGGCCGGTTATAATTCACCCCTCCACTTT.

This chain connects TRBV24-1 to TRBJ2-7; D might be TRBD1 (6 bases). The CDR3 has 16 amino acids. CDR1 KGHDR and CDR2 SFDVKD come from the germline V gene. V was shortened by 8 bases and J by 1 base, with 20 bases between the two germline ends. The CDR3 loop is CATTSRGRSASYEQYF. In DNA, the CDR3 is TGTGCCACCACCAGCAGGGGACGCTCCGCATCCTACGAGCAGTACTTC.

This chain uses TRBV9 with TRBJ2-7, with 14 bases matching TRBD2. CDR3 size: 17 residues. CDR1 and CDR2 from the germline V gene are SGDLS and YYNGEE. V gave up 5 bases and J gave up 4 bases; unmatched junction bases: 11. CDR3 bases: TGTGCCAGCAGTGAGACCGGGACTAGCGGGAGAAGGTACGAGCAGTACTTC. Translation gives CASSETGTSGRRYEQYF.

The chain uses TRBV28 and TRBJ2-1; 8 bases align to TRBD1. The trim removed 4 bases at V and 4 bases at J, leaving 6 bases unmatched. The CDR3 totals 15 residues. CDR1 and CDR2 from the germline V gene are MDHEN and SYDVKM. DNA for the CDR3: TGTGCCAGCAGTTCCCGACGGACAGGGTACAATGAGCAGTTCTTC. It encodes CASSSRRTGYNEQFF.

This clone was recorded a few times. This sequence joins TRBV4-2 and TRBJ1-1; tentative D call: TRBD1 (6 bases). V lost 4 bases, J lost 1 base, and 16 bases lay in between. Per germline, CDR1 LGHNA and CDR2 YNFKEQ. The CDR3 sequence is 16 residues long. In DNA, the CDR3 is TGTGCCAGCAGCCGAGTACAGGGTAGGAGGAACACTGAAGCTTTCTTT. Translating gives CASSRVQGRRNTEAFF.

J is TRBJ2-3 and V is TRBV29-1, with 8 positions matching TRBD1. The CDR3 is made up of 13 amino acids. V lost 8 bases and J lost 0; bases outside the gene matches: 4. The germline V gene encodes CDR1 SQVTM and CDR2 ANQGSEA. This chain's CDR3 is CSTRQGSTDTQYF. In DNA, the CDR3 is TGCAGCACAAGACAGGGGAGCACAGATACGCAGTATTTT.

The V call is TRBV18, the J call TRBJ2-5, with a weak D call TRBD1 (6 bases). CDR3 length equals 14 residues. Trimming pared 3 bases from V and 4 bases from J, leaving 12 bases between. Per germline, CDR1 KGHSH and CDR2 LQKENI. CDR3 nucleotides: TGTGCCAGCTCACCGCAACAGGGTGCAGAGACCCAGTACTTC. Translated: CASSPQQGAETQYF.

CDR3 bases: TGTGCCAGCAGTGAACAGGGATACACCGGGGAGCTGTTTTTT. Protein: CASSEQGYTGELFF. The chain couples TRBV25-1 to TRBJ2-2; the D gene is possibly TRBD1 (5 bases). The CDR3 consists of 14 residues. The germline V and J ends were trimmed by 2 bases and 3 bases, with 7 bases remaining between them. Germline CDR1 MGHDK, CDR2 SYGVNS.

The rearrangement joins TRBV6-1 to TRBJ1-2; 7 bases are shared with TRBD1. The length of the CDR3 is 17 residues. Losses at the gene ends were 4 bases for V and 4 bases for J; bases not matched to a gene: 15. Germline loops: CDR1 MNHNS, CDR2 SASEGT. As DNA, the CDR3 is TGTGCCAGCAGTGCCTCTGACAGGGTTGACCCGCTCTATGGCTACACCTTC. This gives the protein CASSASDRVDPLYGYTF.

This clone appeared many times. The chain links TRBV3-1 (or the pseudogene TRBV3-2) to TRBJ2-5; D unclear. Trimming stripped 1 base from V and 5 bases from J, with 14 bases between. The germline gives CDR1 LGHDT, CDR2 YNNKEL (reference sequence). CDR3 length: 15 residues. The CDR3 DNA reads as TGTGCCAGCAGCCAAGCAATACTGTTGAAGGAGACCCAGTACTTC. Translated: CASSQAILLKETQYF.